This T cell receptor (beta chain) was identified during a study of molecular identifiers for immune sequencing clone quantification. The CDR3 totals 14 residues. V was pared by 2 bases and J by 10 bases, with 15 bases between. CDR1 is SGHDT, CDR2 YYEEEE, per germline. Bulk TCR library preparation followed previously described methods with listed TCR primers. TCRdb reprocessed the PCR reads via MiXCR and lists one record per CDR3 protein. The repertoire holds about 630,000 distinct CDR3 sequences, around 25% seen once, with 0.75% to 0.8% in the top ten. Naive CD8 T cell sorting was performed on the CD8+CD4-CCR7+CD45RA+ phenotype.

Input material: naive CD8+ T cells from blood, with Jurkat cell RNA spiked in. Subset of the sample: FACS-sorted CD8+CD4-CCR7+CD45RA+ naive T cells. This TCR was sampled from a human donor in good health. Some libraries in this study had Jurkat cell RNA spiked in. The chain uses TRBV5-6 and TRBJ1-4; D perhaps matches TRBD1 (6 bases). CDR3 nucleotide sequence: TGTGCCAGCAGCTTTTGGGGGCACTCTGGAAAACTGTTTTTT. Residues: CASSFWGHSGKLFF.